These 31 T cell receptor beta chains were all obtained from the same sample, sequenced in a study of blood T cell repertoires in COVID-19. TCRdb's copy holds only in-frame clones and misses some; the assay was immunoSEQ multiplex PCR. The profile shows roughly 160,000 clones, roughly 85% of them singletons. The specimen was peripheral blood. All receptors derive from a man in his fifties or sixties with acute or convalescent COVID-19.

This chain joins TRBV7-6 and TRBJ2-1; 9 bases are shared with TRBD2. The CDR3 extends over 17 amino acids. Germline CDR1 SGHVS, CDR2 FNYEAQ. V lost 3 bases, J lost 0 bases, and 6 bases stayed unmatched. CDR3 bases: TGTGCCAGCAGCTTCGCGACTAGCGGAATCTCCTACAATGAGCAGTTCTTC. It translates to CASSFATSGISYNEQFF.

The V call is TRBV5-1, the J call TRBJ1-3, with D possibly TRBD1 on 6 matching bases. The CDR3 length is 14 residues. Trimming removed 4 bases at V and 9 bases at J, with 17 bases between. Germline V lookup: CDR1 SGHRS, CDR2 YFSETQ. Here the CDR3 reads CASSPTGTIGTIYF. CDR3 in DNA: TGCGCCAGCAGCCCGACAGGAACGATTGGCACCATATATTTT.

The chain links TRBV5-1 to TRBJ2-1; tentative D call: TRBD1 (7 bases). Germline-derived CDR1 and CDR2 are SGHRS and YFSETQ. V lost 1 base and J lost 9, with 14 bases in between. The CDR3 sequence is 14 residues long. The CDR3 here is CASSLQLAGGEQFF. CDR3 coding DNA: TGCGCCAGCAGCTTGCAACTAGCAGGGGGTGAGCAGTTCTTC. Filled out from reference TRBV5-1 and TRBJ2-1, the complete variable domain reads KAGVTQTPRYLIKTRGQQVTLSCSPISGHRSVSWYQQTPGQGLQFLFEYFSETQRNKGNFPGRFSGRQFSNSRSEMNVSTLELGDSALYLCASSLQLAGGEQFFGPGTRLTVL.

The chain is built from TRBV5-1 and TRBJ2-5; 16 bases are shared with TRBD2. The CDR3 spans 18 residues. CDR1 and CDR2 from the germline V gene are SGHRS and YFSETQ. J gave up 2 bases and V 4 bases, and 8 bases lay outside the gene matches. CDR3 coding DNA: TGCGCCAGCAGCCGCGGGACTAGCGGGAGGGTAGGGCAAGAGACCCAGTACTTC. This codes for CASSRGTSGRVGQETQYF.

The V gene is TRBV7-9, the J gene TRBJ2-1; 7 bases are a match to TRBD2. The CDR3 contains 13 residues. Per germline, CDR1 SEHNR and CDR2 FQNEAQ (reference sequence). With 3 bases clipped from V and 9 bases from J, the junction kept 5 bases outside the gene matches. The DNA for the CDR3 is TGTGCCAGCAGCTTGGCGGGAGATGGTGAGCAGTTCTTC. Its translation: CASSLAGDGEQFF.

The V and J genes are TRBV11-2 and TRBJ1-4; D call uncertain. Germline assignment: CDR1 SGHAT and CDR2 FQNNGV. V dropped 0 bases and J dropped 5 bases, with 10 bases sitting between them. This CDR3 has 15 amino acids. CDR3 protein: CASSLDYGQNEKLFF. CDR3 coding DNA: TGTGCCAGCAGCTTAGATTATGGGCAAAATGAAAAACTGTTTTTT.

This sequence joins TRBV30 and TRBJ2-1; D perhaps matches TRBD2 (6 bases). This CDR3 contains 14 residues. Germline values: CDR1 GTSNPN, CDR2 SVGIG (reference sequence). V was shortened by 3 bases and J by 9 bases, with 18 bases between the two germline ends. The CDR3, as DNA: TGTGCCTGGAGGCGGACGGGGGATTTTGGTGAGCAGTTCTTC. Amino acids: CAWRRTGDFGEQFF.

This rearrangement joins TRBV6-5 to TRBJ1-1, with D maybe TRBD1 (5 bases). Per the germline V gene, CDR1 is MNHEY and CDR2 is SVGAGI. The CDR3 is 13 residues long. Between the trimmed V and J ends, which lost 6 bases and 3 bases, there was a span of 11 bases. CDR3 sequence (DNA): TGTGCCAGCAGCGGGGGATCGGACACTGAAGCTTTCTTT. Translation: CASSGGSDTEAFF.

This chain links TRBV6-5 with TRBJ1-5; 10 bases map to TRBD1. Germline assignment: CDR1 MNHEY and CDR2 SVGAGI. Germline trimming cut 6 bases from V and 5 bases from J; bases unmatched to any gene: 4. This CDR3 region has 14 residues. Here the CDR3 reads CASSSGQGDQPQHF. For the CDR3, the DNA is TGTGCCAGCAGCTCCGGACAGGGGGATCAGCCCCAGCATTTT.

The chain joins TRBV30 to TRBJ1-1; 7 nucleotides align to TRBD1. CDR1 is GTSNPN and CDR2 is SVGIG in the germline V gene (reference sequence). V was pared by 8 bases and J by 1 base, with 7 bases of the junction left unmatched. The CDR3 contains 13 residues. The CDR3 loop reads CARMEGANTEAFF. The CDR3 nucleotides are TGTGCCCGGATGGAGGGGGCGAACACTGAAGCTTTCTTT.

This chain uses TRBV19 with TRBJ2-2; D uncertain. This CDR3 region has 14 residues. Germline-derived CDR1 and CDR2 are LNHDA and SQIVND (reference sequence). Trimming removed 1 base from V and 1 base from J, with 4 bases in between. CDR3 DNA sequence: TGTGCCAGTAGTATAGCACAGAACACCGGGGAGCTGTTTTTT. The encoded protein is CASSIAQNTGELFF.

This chain joins TRBV30 and TRBJ2-7; weak D call: TRBD1 (5 bases). The CDR3 runs 13 residues. Trimming pared 1 base from V and 4 bases from J, leaving 11 bases between. Germline-derived CDR1 and CDR2 are GTSNPN and SVGIG (reference sequence). The DNA of the CDR3 is TGTGCCTGGAGTGCAGGGAATGGGTACGAGCAGTACTTC. Translating it yields CAWSAGNGYEQYF.

This chain connects TRBV19 to TRBJ1-1; D is undetermined. The germline V gene encodes CDR1 LNHDA and CDR2 SQIVND (reference sequence). V shed 7 bases and J shed 1 base, with 19 bases lying between them. The CDR3 runs to 16 residues. The CDR3 loop is CASTDSEGRGNTEAFF. The CDR3 coding sequence is TGTGCCAGTACAGATTCTGAGGGTCGGGGGAACACTGAAGCTTTCTTT.

This chain links TRBV29-1 with TRBJ2-1; no clear D. Trimming left V 2 bases short and J 0 bases short, with 14 bases between. There are 16 residues in the CDR3. In germline, CDR1 is SQVTM, CDR2 ANQGSEA. The CDR3 DNA sequence: TGCAGCGTTGAATACGCTGACTCCGCCTCCTACAATGAGCAGTTCTTC. Encoded protein: CSVEYADSASYNEQFF.

The chain employs TRBV5-1 and TRBJ1-1, with TRBD1 matching over 9 bases. Germline-derived CDR1 and CDR2 are SGHRS and YFSETQ. This CDR3 spans 19 amino acids. V was pared by 4 bases and J by 0 bases, with 16 bases of the junction left unmatched. Here the CDR3 DNA reads TGCGCCAGCAGCGTACAGGGGGGACAGGGTCTGTCCATGAACACTGAAGCTTTCTTT. It yields the protein CASSVQGGQGLSMNTEAFF. Complete variable domain (other parts from reference TRBV5-1 and TRBJ1-1): KAGVTQTPRYLIKTRGQQVTLSCSPISGHRSVSWYQQTPGQGLQFLFEYFSETQRNKGNFPGRFSGRQFSNSRSEMNVSTLELGDSALYLCASSVQGGQGLSMNTEAFFGQGTRLTVV.

The chain uses TRBV5-5 and TRBJ2-1; 9 positions agree with TRBD2. The V and J ends lost 1 base and 3 bases, in that order; junction bases with no gene match: 2. The CDR3 is made up of 15 amino acids. Per germline, CDR1 SGHKS and CDR2 YYEKEE (reference sequence). The chain's CDR3 is CASSLRLAVYNEQFF. In DNA form, the CDR3 reads TGTGCCAGCAGCTTGCGACTAGCGGTCTACAATGAGCAGTTCTTC.

CDR3 in amino acids: CASSVDAGLYNEQFF. CDR3 bases: TGTGCCAGCAGCGTAGATGCGGGTCTCTACAATGAGCAGTTCTTC. The genes are TRBV9 and TRBJ2-1, with D possibly being TRBD2 (5 bases). Germline loops: CDR1 SGDLS, CDR2 YYNGEE. The CDR3 runs 15 residues. Trimming shortened V by 0 bases and J by 3 bases, and 10 bases separated the two germline ends.

This chain joins TRBV28 and TRBJ1-2, with 7 bases aligning to TRBD1. The CDR3 has 14 residues. Germline V lookup: CDR1 MDHEN, CDR2 SYDVKM. V lost 7 bases, J lost 4 bases, and 9 bases stayed unmatched. CDR3 DNA sequence: TGTGCCAGCACCCCGACAGGGTCGGGCTATGGCTACACCTTC. Residues: CASTPTGSGYGYTF.

The chain recombines TRBV7-2 with TRBJ2-7; TRBD1 aligns across 9 bases. This CDR3 contains 16 residues. The germline V gene encodes CDR1 SGHTA and CDR2 FQGNSA. J was trimmed by 6 bases and V by 5 bases; bases with no gene match: 14. CDR3 residues: CASSPERPGTGSEQYF. CDR3 DNA sequence: TGTGCCAGCAGCCCAGAACGTCCCGGGACAGGGAGCGAGCAGTACTTC.

The chain employs TRBV28 and TRBJ1-5; no clear D gene. Looked up from germline, CDR1 is MDHEN and CDR2 is SYDVKM. Trimming cost V 1 base and J 10 bases, with 20 bases left between them. The CDR3 has 16 amino acids. Here the CDR3 reads CASSLSIGRAVRPQHF. Here the CDR3 DNA reads TGTGCCAGCAGTTTATCTATAGGGAGGGCCGTGAGACCCCAGCATTTT.

The chain combines TRBV10-3 with TRBJ1-1, with 8 positions matching TRBD1. This CDR3 is built from 14 residues. Germline trimming cut 6 bases from V and 8 bases from J; bases unmatched to any gene: 11. CDR1 is ENHRY, CDR2 SYGVKD, per germline. CDR3 sequence: CAISDQGAEREAFF. Written as DNA, the CDR3 is TGTGCCATCAGCGACCAGGGGGCCGAAAGGGAAGCTTTCTTT.

V and J are TRBV4-1 and TRBJ2-1; D possibly corresponds to TRBD1 (6 bases). The CDR3 spans 16 residues. Germline assignment: CDR1 MGHRA and CDR2 YSYEKL. Trimming pared 1 base from V and 2 bases from J, leaving 12 bases between. CDR3 residues: CASSQGGQGPYNEQFF. The CDR3, as DNA: TGCGCCAGCAGCCAAGGGGGGCAGGGACCCTACAATGAGCAGTTCTTC.

V gene TRBV28 combines with J gene TRBJ1-4; D is unresolved. This CDR3 is built from 15 residues. The V end was cut by 5 bases, the J end by 2 bases, with 12 bases between. Per germline, CDR1 MDHEN and CDR2 SYDVKM. In DNA form, the CDR3 reads TGTGCCAGCAGTGCCCCAGGCGCGACTAATGAAAAACTGTTTTTT. Its protein is CASSAPGATNEKLFF.

The chain recombines TRBV4-1 with TRBJ1-2; 9 nucleotides match TRBD1. Germline loops: CDR1 MGHRA, CDR2 YSYEKL. J gave up 5 bases and V 4 bases, and 8 bases lay outside the gene matches. This CDR3 contains 15 residues. CDR3 sequence reads: CASSRRTGEEYGYTF. CDR3 DNA sequence: TGCGCCAGCAGCCGGAGGACAGGGGAAGAATATGGCTACACCTTC.

This rearrangement joins TRBV28 to TRBJ2-3, with D maybe TRBD2 (6 bases). Germline V lookup: CDR1 MDHEN, CDR2 SYDVKM. V shed 5 bases and J shed 1 base, with 10 bases lying between them. The CDR3 spans 14 residues. The CDR3 reads CASSAPGGTDTQYF. In DNA, the CDR3 is TGTGCCAGCAGTGCCCCGGGGGGCACAGATACGCAGTATTTT.

In this sample, this clone turned up once. The chain employs TRBV5-1 and TRBJ1-4, with 10 nucleotides matching TRBD1. The CDR3 extends over 14 amino acids. J was trimmed by 7 bases and V by 4 bases; bases with no gene match: 4. From germline, CDR1 is SGHRS and CDR2 YFSETQ. The CDR3 nucleotides are TGCGCCAGCAGCATGGGACAGGGGCCTGAAAAACTGTTTTTT. Protein sequence: CASSMGQGPEKLFF.

The gene calls are TRBV6-1 and TRBJ2-7; 11 nucleotides match TRBD2. The CDR3 is made up of 17 amino acids. V lost 1 base and J lost 1; bases outside the gene matches: 6. Looked up from germline, CDR1 is MNHNS and CDR2 is SASEGT. The chain's CDR3 is CASSEGWVAGGSYEQYF. DNA for the CDR3: TGTGCCAGCAGTGAAGGATGGGTAGCGGGAGGGTCCTACGAGCAGTACTTC.

The chain joins TRBV5-5 to TRBJ2-5, with 8 positions matching TRBD2. The CDR3 totals 14 residues. Germline trimming cut 3 bases from V and 0 bases from J; bases unmatched to any gene: 1. Germline assignment: CDR1 SGHKS and CDR2 YYEKEE (reference sequence). In DNA form, the CDR3 reads TGTGCCAGCAGCTCACTAGCGGACCAAGAGACCCAGTACTTC. Translating it yields CASSSLADQETQYF.

The CDR3, as DNA: TGCGCCAGTAAACCGGGACAGGGGGTATATGGCTACACCTTC. Protein sequence: CASKPGQGVYGYTF. The rearrangement joins TRBV5-1 to TRBJ1-2; 11 nucleotides line up with TRBD1. This CDR3 has 14 amino acids. Trimming took 8 bases from V and 5 from J; bases not matched to a gene: 8. Germline V lookup: CDR1 SGHRS, CDR2 YFSETQ.

The chain joins TRBV6-2 or TRBV6-3 to TRBJ1-6, with D unclear. This CDR3 is built from 14 residues. V was pared by 6 bases and J by 10 bases, with 16 bases between. Germline values: CDR1 MNHEY, CDR2 SVGEGT. The CDR3 bases are TGTGCCAGCAGCTCCCTGGGAGTGGTATCACCCCTCCACTTT. The encoded protein is CASSSLGVVSPLHF.

This chain connects TRBV6-5 to TRBJ2-1, with 15 bases fitting TRBD2. The germline V gene has CDR1 MNHEY and CDR2 SVGAGI. The CDR3 length is 15 residues. V gave up 8 bases and J gave up 6 bases; unmatched junction bases: 5. DNA for the CDR3: TGTGCCAGCCTCCGGACTAGCGGGAGGGCCAATGAGCAGTTCTTC. Residues: CASLRTSGRANEQFF.